Listed here is a single T cell receptor (beta chain). Per the original methods: From reference gene primer amplification, estimates of nucleated cell counts were derived. Generated by immunoSEQ multiplex PCR, the TCRdb table keeps only in-frame clones and is missing some. V and J calls and clone size come straight from that table; D and trimming were deduced from the DNA. The sample shows about 50,000 clones, 83% of them seen only once. These data originate in a study of blood T cell repertoires in COVID-19. Study-wide background: In each case, the material was cDNA or gDNA derived from T cells, B-cell-depleted T cells, or PBMCs.

The CDR3 covers 15 residues. The V gene's germline CDR1 is MNHEY and CDR2 SVGAGI. With V trimmed by 7 bases and J by 5 bases, 12 bases remained unmatched. The V and J genes are TRBV6-5 and TRBJ2-7; 9 positions agree with TRBD1. This clonotype was obtained from a man between 35 and 55 years old with acute or convalescent COVID-19. The sample taken for sequencing was peripheral blood. Here the CDR3 reads CASTLNRGLWDEQYF. In nucleotides, the CDR3 is TGTGCCAGCACCCTAAACAGGGGGCTTTGGGACGAGCAGTACTTC.